This entry concerns a single TCR beta chain. What this receptor recognizes is not known. Nothing much larger sits one base from this clone, and base qualities are not available. The immunoSEQ platform was used for deep TCRbeta sequencing. The original pipeline was this. For further analysis, only productive rearrangements were exported out of the immunoSEQ Analyzer. T cell phenotypes were assigned to bulk TCRbeta clonotypes by matching to single-cell RNA+TCR-seq clones sharing the same TCRbeta sequence. Using bulk TCR sequencing data, clone enrichment in tumor was calculated by dividing a clone's tumor frequency by the same clone's PBMC frequency. TCRs were sorted with GLIPH into specificity groups, meaning clusters of distinct TCRs that share CDR3 motifs and likely recognize common antigens. TCRdb stores this immuneACCESS table with in-frame sequences only. Part of the clones is absent; in the studies checked, under half of the shortfall reflects unresolved V genes, and no reason is known for the rest. V, J and clone size are taken as reported in that table, and D and trimming were inferred from the DNA itself. The sample yields around 45,000 clones; around 80% were counted once. The ten largest clones capture 7.5% to 9.5% of the sample.

This sample was included in a study of T cells in tumors after PD-1 blockade (dated by TCRdb to the late 2010s). In terms of the full investigation: Prior checkpoint blockade, systemic immunosuppressant use, and recent radiotherapy or other anti-cancer therapy within 4 weeks were grounds for patient exclusion. Patients received pembrolizumab 200 mg every 3 weeks or cemiplimab 350 mg every 2 weeks. A subset of patients also received ongoing daily vismodegib 150 mg during anti-PD-1 treatment. On average, peripheral blood samples had more than 90,000 TCR templates (range about 24,679-290,000) and 35,000 to 40,000 unique clonotypes. Paired single-cell RNA and TCR sequencing was done in the study on site-matched tumors from patients with BCC or SCC, both before and after anti-PD-1 therapy. To compare clonotypes in blood versus tumor, bulk TCR sequencing was run on 10 peripheral blood samples drawn from 5 patients. RECIST version 1.1 was the standard used to evaluate clinical response.

CDR1 and CDR2 are drawn from the germline V gene: SGDLS, YYNGEE. The CDR3 spans 15 residues, from the cysteine through the phenylalanine. Only the CDR3 part of the read is kept: 45 bases, read in frame from the first base. V ends up 4 bases short and J 2 bases short, with an unmatched junction base count of 6. For bulk TCRbeta sequencing, genomic DNA was extracted from tumor biopsies or peripheral blood, and input amounts ranged from about 616 ng to 6,500 ng. Every patient was a poor candidate for surgical resection and had histologically proven advanced or metastatic basal or squamous cell carcinoma. The basal cell carcinoma cohort was made up of ten to twelve patients, and bulk tumor TCR sequencing was performed for seven or eight of these patients. Here is what the overall study found, with its caveats: The source of novel T cell clones was not identified and could include lymphoid organs or rare unexpanded clones within the tumor or its periphery. About two fifths of the TCR clonotypes from tumors also showed up in blood, and some novel exhausted tumor clones were present in pre-treatment blood, which suggests peripheral recruitment.

The material was PBMCs, obtained before anti-PD-1 therapy. This clonotype was sampled from a human donor with advanced basal cell or squamous cell carcinoma (not recorded which). Here the chain combines TRBV9 and TRBJ1-5; 7 of the junction bases match TRBD1. The DNA sequence reads TGTGCCAGCAGCCCAGGGGGGACGGGCAATCAGCCCCAGCATTTT. This gives the protein CASSPGGTGNQPQHF. Here the CDR3 is joined to the reference TRBV9 and TRBJ1-5 genes, and the full variable domain is: DSGVTQTPKHLITATGQRVTLRCSPRSGDLSVYWYQQSLDQGLQFLIQYYNGEERAKGNILERFSAQQFPDLHSELNLSSLELGDSALYFCASSPGGTGNQPQHFGDGTRLSIL.